A single T cell receptor beta chain is shown here with its context. The data stem from a study of blood T cell repertoires in COVID-19. The assay was immunoSEQ multiplex PCR, and TCRdb's table has in-frame clones only and misses some. The data contain hundreds of thousands of clones, 80% to 90% of them singletons. This CDR3 is 14 amino acids long. Trimming removed 0 bases from V and 2 bases from J, with 9 bases in between. Per the germline V gene, CDR1 is SGHNT and CDR2 is YYREEE (reference sequence). The chain links TRBV5-4 to TRBJ2-7; possible D gene TRBD2, 5 bases. This sequence originates from a woman aged 45 to 65 with COVID-19, enrolled during active disease. The source material was peripheral blood. The CDR3 protein is CASSLEAATYEQYF. DNA for the CDR3: TGTGCCAGCAGCTTGGAAGCGGCGACCTACGAGCAGTACTTC.